This TCR beta chain comes out of a study of cytomegalovirus exposure and HLA in healthy donors. Overall study findings and caveats: Later, an analysis showed that TCR beta chains associated with HLA were more clonally expanded than others that were equally common.

The primer mix had 60 Vbeta and 13 Jbeta primers. Clones were sequenced by immunoSEQ multiplex PCR, and TCRdb holds only the in-frame ones, with some missing. Of 200,000 to 300,000 clones listed, around 80% are singletons. V was clipped by 4 bases and J by 10 bases; unmatched bases: 14. The CDR3 sequence is 17 residues long. Germline V gene sequence: CDR1 SGDLS, CDR2 YYNGEE. This clone was seen more than once but under ten times. The antigen remains unidentified. This sequence joins TRBV9 and TRBJ2-1, with 13 bases matching TRBD2. Material: PBMCs. This receptor was obtained from a boy aged 10-17 years in good health and CMV-seronegative. In nucleotides, the CDR3 is TGTGCCAGCAGCACGAGAGTACTAGCGGGGGGGCAAGGGGAGCAGTTCTTC. It is translated as CASSTRVLAGGQGEQFF.